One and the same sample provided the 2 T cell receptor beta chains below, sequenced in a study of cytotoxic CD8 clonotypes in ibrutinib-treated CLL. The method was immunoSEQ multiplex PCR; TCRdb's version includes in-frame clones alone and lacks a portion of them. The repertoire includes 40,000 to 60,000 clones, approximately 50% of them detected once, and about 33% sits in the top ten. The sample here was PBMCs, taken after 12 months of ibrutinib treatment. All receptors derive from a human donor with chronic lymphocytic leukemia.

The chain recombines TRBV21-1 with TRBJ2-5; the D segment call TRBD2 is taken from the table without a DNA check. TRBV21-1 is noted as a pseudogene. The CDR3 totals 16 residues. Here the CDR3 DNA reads TGTGCCAGCAGCAAAGCACTAGCGGGCCCTCCGGAGACCCAGTACTTC. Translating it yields CASSKALAGPPETQYF.

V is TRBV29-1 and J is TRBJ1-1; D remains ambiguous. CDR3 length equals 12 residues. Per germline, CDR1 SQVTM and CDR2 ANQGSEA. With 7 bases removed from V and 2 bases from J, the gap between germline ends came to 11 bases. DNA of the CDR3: TGCAGCGGACGACAACGAAACACTGAAGCTTTCTTT. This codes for CSGRQRNTEAFF.